These T cell receptor beta chains were read from a single sample in a study of blood T cell repertoires in COVID-19. The method was immunoSEQ multiplex PCR; TCRdb's version includes in-frame clones alone and lacks a portion of them. The table has about 72,000 clones, roughly 82% seen once. The sequencing input was peripheral blood. These receptor sequences come from a human donor in a cohort sampled during active COVID-19. The CDR3 runs from the conserved cysteine through the conserved F or W. The order of the fields is V gene, J gene, D gene, clone size, CDR3 DNA, CDR3 protein. D genes are given only for firm matches. Rows give clone size only sometimes, using once, few, many, or a class for an expanded clone.

TRBV6-5	TRBJ2-1	TRBD2	NA	TGTGCCAGCAGTACTAGCGGGGGGCACAATGAGCAGTTCTTC	CASSTSGGHNEQFF
TRBV7-6	TRBJ2-7	TRBD2	NA	TGTGCCAGCAGCCAACAAGCCGGGGGGGGATCCTACGAGCAGTACTTC	CASSQQAGGGSYEQYF
TRBV6-2/TRBV6-3	TRBJ2-4	NA	NA	TGTGCCAGCAGTTCCCCTCGGGAAGGGAGAGCCAAAAACATTCAGTACTTC	CASSSPREGRAKNIQYF
TRBV19	TRBJ2-7	NA	NA	TGTGCCAGTAGCCTGGGTGGAGAAGCAACCTACGAGCAGTACTTC	CASSLGGEATYEQYF
TRBV11-2	TRBJ2-2	TRBD2	NA	TGTGCCAGCGGTCATTTAGCGGGGCTCCACACCGGGGAGCTGTTTTTT	CASGHLAGLHTGELFF
TRBV29-1	TRBJ2-2	NA	NA	TGCAGCGTTGCCCGAGAGGGAAGGTCGACCGGGGAGCTGTTTTTT	CSVAREGRSTGELFF
TRBV18	TRBJ2-7	NA	NA	TGTGCCAGCTCACCAAGAGGGGAGGCCTACGAGCAGTACTTC	CASSPRGEAYEQYF
TRBV7-9	TRBJ2-1	NA	NA	TGTGCCAGCAGCCAGACAGACAATGAGCAGTTCTTC	CASSQTDNEQFF
TRBV5-4	TRBJ2-7	NA	few	TGTGCCAGCAGCTTCCAGGCAGGGGTCTCCTACGAGCAGTACTTC	CASSFQAGVSYEQYF
TRBV6-5	TRBJ2-5	NA	NA	TGTGCCAGCAAGGCTAGTTTTACCCAAGAGACCCAGTACTTC	CASKASFTQETQYF
TRBV28	TRBJ1-2	NA	NA	TGTGCCAGCAGGGACGGTTCGGGGATTTCGGAGGGCTACACCTTC	CASRDGSGISEGYTF
TRBV4-3	TRBJ1-1	TRBD1	NA	TGCGCCAGCAGCCAAGAGGGACAGGGCGGGGGCACTGAAGCTTTCTTT	CASSQEGQGGGTEAFF
TRBV3-1/TRBV3-2	TRBJ2-3	NA	NA	TGTGCCAGCAGCCAGAATGTACGGACAGAGGCGTATTTT	CASSQNVRTEAYF
TRBV4-1	TRBJ2-7	NA	NA	TGCGCCAGCAGCCAAGTAACAGGCCCTGACACCTACGAGCAGTACTTC	CASSQVTGPDTYEQYF
TRBV7-9	TRBJ1-1	NA	once	TGTGCCAGCAGCCTTCAAACAGTCGCAGGGAAAGCTTTCTTT	CASSLQTVAGKAFF
TRBV30	TRBJ1-6	NA	NA	TGTGCCTGGAGTGGTACGCTTTTCCGAGGTTCACCCCTCCACTTT	CAWSGTLFRGSPLHF
TRBV14	TRBJ2-1	TRBD2	NA	TGTGCCAGCAGCCCGACGACTAGCGGGGGGGCCAATGAGCAGTTCTTC	CASSPTTSGGANEQFF
TRBV18	TRBJ2-3	NA	NA	TGTGCCAGCTCACCCCCCAGGGGCTCAGATACGCAGTATTTT	CASSPPRGSDTQYF
TRBV7-2	TRBJ2-7	NA	NA	TGTGCCAGCAGCTTAGTGCGAGCGAACGAGCAGTACTTC	CASSLVRANEQYF
TRBV7-2	TRBJ2-7	NA	NA	TGTGCCAGCAGCGCCCTGCGGGGCCGCCACGAGCAGTACTTC	CASSALRGRHEQYF
TRBV7-2	TRBJ2-5	NA	NA	TGTGCCAGCAGCTTAGGGACAGCCCTAGAGACCCAGTACTTC	CASSLGTALETQYF
TRBV4-2	TRBJ1-6	NA	NA	TGTGCCAGCAGCCAAGACGGGGGGGTAGGCTCACCCCTCCACTTT	CASSQDGGVGSPLHF
TRBV10-3	TRBJ1-3	NA	once	TGTGCCATCAGTGAAGAGTTCTCTGGAAACACCATATATTTT	CAISEEFSGNTIYF
TRBV24-1	TRBJ2-1	NA	NA	TGTGCCACCAGTGGCGGAACCGGCTCCTACAATGAGCAGTTCTTC	CATSGGTGSYNEQFF